This T cell receptor beta chain originates from a study of blood T cell repertoires in COVID-19 (dated by TCRdb to 2018 to 2020). Background on the whole study: Samples from collaborators originated in the United States, Italy and Spain and spanned both the acute and convalescent phases of COVID-19. The material from the prospective study consisted of cDNA or gDNA derived from T cells, B-cell-depleted T cells, or PBMCs. Deeply sampled blood TCRbeta repertoires from subjects exposed to, actively infected with, or recovered from COVID-19 were included in the dataset. The repertoires were released in a freely available public database intended as a resource for research on the immune response to SARS-CoV-2. Samples came from the ongoing ImmuneRACE study (first 160 participants) plus 1,254 subjects from 6 global collaborators. A de-identified subject ID, COVID-19 status, age in years and sex were almost always included in the sample metadata. HLA class I and class II types, where available, came from metadata supplied by the sample provider rather than from assay-based typing.

Collaborating institutions collected whole blood in K2EDTA tubes following their own protocols. For TCRbeta analysis, collaborator samples were shipped as frozen whole blood, as isolated PBMCs, or as DNA extracted from either sample type. The immunoSEQ Assay, a bias-controlled multiplex PCR, was used to amplify TCRbeta CDR3 regions from genomic DNA. On the study's bioinformatics: Within the assay, amplification of reference gene primers was used to estimate how many nucleated cells each sample contained. To quantify the absolute abundance of each unique TCRbeta CDR3 rearrangement, sequence reads were collapsed and filtered. For each sample, productive Simpson clonality was calculated as the square root of Simpson's diversity index over productive rearrangements. Sourced from immuneACCESS, this table was stored by TCRdb with only in-frame sequences that have V and J called. A share of the clones is absent; for the studies checked, an unresolved V gene accounts for under half, and the remainder has no known explanation. D and trimming come from the DNA, and the V and J calls and clone size come from that table. A total of 150,000 to 190,000 clones appear in this sample, 65% to 85% of them only once. About 3.8% of the sample belongs to the ten largest clones.

What the authors observed across the whole study: Clinical and demographic metadata were provided uncurated, with the amount varying by source and participant.

From the germline V gene, CDR1 is SGHRS and CDR2 is YFSETQ. Relative to germline, V is missing 3 bases and J is missing 5 bases, with 8 bases of the junction outside any gene match. The CDR3 contains 15 residues, cysteine and phenylalanine counted. Only CDR3 DNA is held: 45 bases, read in frame from base 1. In this sample, this clone turned up once. Its antigen target is currently unknown. No base quality information exists; no much larger clone differs at one position. This sequence was found in an elderly woman with acute or convalescent COVID-19. The chain is assembled from TRBV5-1 and TRBJ2-3, with TRBD1 identical over 8 junction bases. The specimen sequenced was peripheral blood. The base sequence is TGCGCCAGCAGCTACGGACCCGACAGGGGAGATACGCAGTATTTT. Translated, this is CASSYGPDRGDTQYF.